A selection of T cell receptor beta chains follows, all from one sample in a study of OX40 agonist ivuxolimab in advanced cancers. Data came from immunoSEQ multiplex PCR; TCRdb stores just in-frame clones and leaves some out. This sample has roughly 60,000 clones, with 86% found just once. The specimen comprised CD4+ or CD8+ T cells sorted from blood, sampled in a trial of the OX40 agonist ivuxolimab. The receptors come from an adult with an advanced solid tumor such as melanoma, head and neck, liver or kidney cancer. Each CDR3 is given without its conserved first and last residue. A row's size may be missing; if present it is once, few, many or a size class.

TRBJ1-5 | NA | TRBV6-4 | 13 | ASSVTGTGNQPQH
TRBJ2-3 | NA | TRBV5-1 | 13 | ASSLAGGMPDTQY
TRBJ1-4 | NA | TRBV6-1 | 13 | ASTQRRVTNEKLF
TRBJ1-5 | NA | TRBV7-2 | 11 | ASSPQSNQPQH
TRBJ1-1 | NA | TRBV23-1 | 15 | ASSQSVARHANTEAF
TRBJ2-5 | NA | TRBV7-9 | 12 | ASSPGTSSGTQY
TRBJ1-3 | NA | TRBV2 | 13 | ASSDLAGSTDTIY
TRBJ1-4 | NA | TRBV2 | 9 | ASGLGEKLF
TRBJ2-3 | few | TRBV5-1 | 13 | ASSLGDRETDTQY
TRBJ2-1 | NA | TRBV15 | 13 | ATSRALQGGDEQF
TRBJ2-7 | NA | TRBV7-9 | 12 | AIGPPLSSYEQY
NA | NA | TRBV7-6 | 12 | ASRRSLGTYEQY
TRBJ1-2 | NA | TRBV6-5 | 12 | ASSYAGQGYGYT
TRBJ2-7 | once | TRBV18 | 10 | ASSQDRVEQY